The present TCR beta chain was sequenced within a study of blood T cell repertoires in COVID-19. TCRdb's table, derived via immunoSEQ multiplex PCR, lists solely in-frame clones and lacks some. The sample consists of around 60,000 clones, 80% to 90% of them appearing once. From germline, CDR1 is LGHNT and CDR2 FRNRAP. V shed 4 bases, J shed 8 bases, and the junction held 20 bases outside the gene matches. The CDR3 covers 20 residues. The source is a human donor with active COVID-19. The donor label of this sample is uncertain. Sequenced sample: peripheral blood. This chain links TRBV12-5 with TRBJ1-4; TRBD1 matches 12 bases. Here the CDR3 DNA reads TGTGCTAGTGGTTCCATCGTGTGGGGACAGGGGGCTACCATGATGGAAAAACTGTTTTTT. This encodes CASGSIVWGQGATMMEKLFF.